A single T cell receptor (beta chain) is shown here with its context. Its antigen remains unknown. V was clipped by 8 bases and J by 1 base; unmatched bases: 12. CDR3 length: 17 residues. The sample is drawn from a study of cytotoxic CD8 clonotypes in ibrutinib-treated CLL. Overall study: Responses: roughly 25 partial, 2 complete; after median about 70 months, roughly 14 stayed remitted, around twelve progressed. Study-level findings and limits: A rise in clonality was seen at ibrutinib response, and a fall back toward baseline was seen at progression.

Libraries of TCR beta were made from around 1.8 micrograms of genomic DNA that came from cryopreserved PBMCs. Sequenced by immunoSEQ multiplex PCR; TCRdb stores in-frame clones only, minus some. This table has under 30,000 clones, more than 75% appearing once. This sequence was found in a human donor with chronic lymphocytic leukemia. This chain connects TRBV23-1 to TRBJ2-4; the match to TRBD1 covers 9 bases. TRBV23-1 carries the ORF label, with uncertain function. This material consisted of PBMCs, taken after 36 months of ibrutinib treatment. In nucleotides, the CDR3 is TGCGCCAGCCTCCGGGACAGGGCCCGCGAGGCCAAAAACATTCAGTACTTC. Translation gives CASLRDRAREAKNIQYF.